Below, 13 T cell receptor beta chains from the same sample are listed, as sequenced in a study of cytomegalovirus exposure and HLA in healthy donors. Researchers ran the PCR with 60 Vbeta and 13 Jbeta primers. The table came from immunoSEQ multiplex PCR; TCRdb's copy has only in-frame clones and leaves some out. The table shows roughly 150,000 clones, with about 85% occurring only once. Sequencing input: PBMCs. The receptors stem from a man aged 45-60 years in good health and CMV-seropositive.

The chain employs TRBV5-1 and TRBJ2-1; maybe TRBD2 (6 bases). This CDR3 region has 11 residues. Germline CDR1 reads SGHRS; CDR2 reads YFSETQ. The V gene lost 4 bases and the J gene lost 14 bases, with 13 bases spanning the gap. The CDR3 is CASSDAGGEFF. As DNA, the CDR3 is TGCGCCAGCAGCGACGCTGGAGGGGAGTTCTTC.

The chain combines TRBV4-2 with TRBJ2-1; TRBD2 matches 10 bases. The germline V gene has CDR1 LGHNA and CDR2 YNFKEQ. The CDR3 length is 16 residues. J lost 6 bases, V lost 0 bases, and 5 bases had no gene match. The CDR3 nucleotides are TGTGCCAGCAGCCAAGATAGCGCTAGCGGGGGCAATGAGCAGTTCTTC. Its protein is CASSQDSASGGNEQFF.

The chain joins TRBV18 to TRBJ2-7; 8 positions agree with TRBD1. V dropped 2 bases and J dropped 3; count of bases not matched to a gene: 0. Germline CDR1 KGHSH, CDR2 LQKENI. The CDR3 loop spans 13 amino acids. CDR3 sequence reads: CASSPTGGYEQYF. In DNA, the CDR3 is TGTGCCAGCTCACCAACAGGGGGCTACGAGCAGTACTTC.

The rearrangement uses TRBV5-1 and TRBJ1-1; D not resolved. Germline CDR1 reads SGHRS; CDR2 reads YFSETQ. Trimming shortened V by 6 bases and J by 5 bases, and 14 bases separated the two germline ends. This CDR3 region has 13 residues. CDR3 DNA: TGCGCCAGCACCGAGGGCCCACGTACTGAAGCTTTCTTT. The encoded protein is CASTEGPRTEAFF. Based on the CDR3 plus reference TRBV5-1 and TRBJ1-1, the full variable domain is KAGVTQTPRYLIKTRGQQVTLSCSPISGHRSVSWYQQTPGQGLQFLFEYFSETQRNKGNFPGRFSGRQFSNSRSEMNVSTLELGDSALYLCASTEGPRTEAFFGQGTRLTVV.

V gene TRBV2 combines with J gene TRBJ1-6; 10 bases match TRBD1. This CDR3 has 19 amino acids. The V and J ends lost 5 bases and 0 bases, in that order; junction bases with no gene match: 10. Germline V gene lookup returns CDR1 SNHLY and CDR2 FYNNEI. The CDR3 protein is CASSYLGTGVSSYNSPLHF. The CDR3 nucleotides are TGTGCCAGCAGTTATTTGGGGACAGGGGTAAGCTCCTATAATTCACCCCTCCACTTT.

About this clone itself: Other DNA sequences in this specimen translate into the identical CDR3. The chain joins TRBV10-1 to TRBJ2-3, with a tentative D call TRBD1 (6 bases). Germline CDR1 and CDR2: WNHNN and SYGVQD (reference sequence). The V and J ends lost 6 bases and 11 bases respectively, with 18 bases between them. CDR3 size: 13 residues. CDR3 nucleotide sequence: TGCGCCAGCAGCTGGACAGTGAGCCCGAAGCAGTATTTT. Translated, it gives CASSWTVSPKQYF.

This chain joins TRBV4-3 and TRBJ2-3, with 7 bases aligning to TRBD2. J lost 7 bases, V lost 0 bases, and 10 bases had no gene match. The CDR3 loop spans 16 amino acids. CDR1 is LGHNA and CDR2 is YSLEER in the germline V gene. CDR3 sequence: CASSQDGGLVTHTQYF. The CDR3 DNA sequence: TGCGCCAGCAGCCAAGATGGAGGACTAGTCACTCATACGCAGTATTTT.

The table lists this clone with a count of one. The germline gene is not matched at one end of the junction; a read error may be the cause. V and J are TRBV20-1 and TRBJ2-7, with 7 bases lining up with TRBD2. The CDR3 spans 11 residues. The germline gives CDR1 DFQATT, CDR2 SNEGSKA (reference sequence). The CDR3 DNA follows: TGCAGTGCCGCGACGGGGGGTCGGCGTGACTTC. Encoded protein: CSAATGGRRDF.

V gene TRBV6-6 combines with J gene TRBJ2-5; 12 positions agree with TRBD2. Germline V gene lookup returns CDR1 MNHNY and CDR2 SVGAGI (reference sequence). The CDR3 consists of 15 residues. Germline trimming cut 2 bases from V and 3 bases from J; bases unmatched to any gene: 1. CDR3 residues: CASSYRLAGEETQYF. The CDR3 nucleotides are TGTGCCAGCAGTTACAGACTAGCGGGGGAAGAGACCCAGTACTTC.

The chain recombines TRBV6-5 with TRBJ1-4; D is ambiguous. V was cut by 6 bases and J by 8 bases, with 13 bases left in between. This CDR3 region has 13 residues. The germline V gene has CDR1 MNHEY and CDR2 SVGAGI. The CDR3 DNA is TGTGCCAGCAGGGAGGTCTGGGAAGAAAAACTGTTTTTT. Its protein product is CASREVWEEKLFF.

The V gene is TRBV2, the J gene TRBJ2-2; TRBD2 might be the D (6 bases). The V end lost 6 bases, the J end lost 4 bases, and 6 bases lay between the germline ends. In germline, CDR1 is SNHLY, CDR2 FYNNEI. This CDR3 spans 12 amino acids. In DNA form, the CDR3 reads TGTGCCAGCAGGGGGGGCACCGGGGAGCTGTTTTTT. It yields the protein CASRGGTGELFF.

The J gene is TRBJ2-7, the V gene TRBV14, with 10 bases fitting TRBD1. The CDR3 consists of 16 residues. Trimming took 4 bases from V and 5 from J; bases not matched to a gene: 11. Germline CDR1 reads SGHDN; CDR2 reads FVKESK. CDR3 bases: TGTGCCAGCAGCCGAAAGAGGGGACAGGGGTTCCACGAGCAGTACTTC. Translating gives CASSRKRGQGFHEQYF.

This clone has only a few counts. The rearrangement uses TRBV5-1 and TRBJ2-6, with 12 bases that match TRBD1. Germline lookup yields CDR1 SGHRS and CDR2 YFSETQ. V gave up 3 bases and J gave up 2 bases; unmatched junction bases: 3. The length of the CDR3 is 17 residues. The CDR3 nucleotides read TGCGCCAGCAGCTCGGGACAGGGGGCAGCTGGGGCCAACGTCCTGACTTTC. This encodes CASSSGQGAAGANVLTF.